Following are 22 T cell receptor beta chains from one sample sequenced in a study of CD8 T cells in ankylosing spondylitis. TCRdb itself ran the 5' RACE reads through MiXCR, one entry per CDR3 protein. The table lists around 390,000 distinct CDR3 sequences, around 20% of them singletons, with roughly a sixth in the top ten. Study-level findings and limits: For ankylosing spondylitis blood, a TCR beta motif of about 8 highly homologous variants appeared characteristic.

Their target antigens are unknown. Sequenced input: blood, either unsorted or a sorted T cell fraction (not recorded which). Every receptor here comes from a male donor with ankylosing spondylitis.

The rearrangement joins TRBV3-1 to TRBJ2-5; 9 bases line up with TRBD1. This CDR3 region has 14 residues. V gave up 4 bases and J gave up 7 bases; unmatched junction bases: 7. Germline loops: CDR1 LGHDT, CDR2 YNNKEL (reference sequence). The CDR3 region has the DNA TGTGCCAGCAGCCCACGGGACAGGGAGGGGACCCAGTACTTC. Translating gives CASSPRDREGTQYF.

This clonotype has ten or more counts. This chain connects TRBV7-9 to TRBJ1-6; unclear D gene. Germline lookup yields CDR1 SEHNR and CDR2 FQNEAQ (reference sequence). This CDR3 comprises 14 residues. The V gene lost 7 bases and the J gene lost 5 bases, with 12 bases spanning the gap. CDR3: CASTIGQDNSPLHF. The CDR3 DNA reads TGTGCCAGCACAATAGGGCAGGATAATTCACCCCTCCACTTT.

The chain joins TRBV10-3 to TRBJ1-4, with 9 nucleotides matching TRBD1. V gave up 5 bases and J gave up 4 bases; unmatched junction bases: 5. The CDR3 contains 15 residues. CDR1 is ENHRY, CDR2 SYGVKD, per germline. The CDR3, as DNA: TGTGCCATCAGTTCGGACAGGGGCCATAATGAAAAACTGTTTTTT. Translation: CAISSDRGHNEKLFF.

The chain employs TRBV12-3 or TRBV12-4 and TRBJ2-5; 7 bases line up with TRBD1. The CDR3 runs 14 residues. J gave up 5 bases and V 5 bases, and 8 bases lay outside the gene matches. The CDR3 coding sequence is TGTGCCAGCAGTAAAGGGGGCGCGTGGGAGACCCAGTACTTC. It yields the protein CASSKGGAWETQYF.

This clonotype has just a few counts. The V call is TRBV11-2, the J call TRBJ2-1, with D hard to call. The germline gives CDR1 SGHAT, CDR2 FQNNGV. The CDR3 is 15 residues long. Trimming took off 5 bases at V and 4 bases at J, with 15 bases between the two ends. The CDR3 spells CASSQRPLRYNEQFF. Written as DNA, the CDR3 is TGTGCCAGCAGCCAAAGGCCACTACGGTACAATGAGCAGTTCTTC.

V usage is TRBV24-1 and J usage is TRBJ2-2, with D possibly being TRBD1 (6 bases). This CDR3 comprises 15 residues. Looked up from germline, CDR1 is KGHDR and CDR2 is SFDVKD. V was shortened by 5 bases and J by 6 bases, with 15 bases between the two germline ends. As DNA, the CDR3 is TGTGCCACCAGTGCAGGGGCTCCTAGCCCCGGGGAGCTGTTTTTT. Amino acid sequence: CATSAGAPSPGELFF.

V is TRBV18 and J is TRBJ1-5, with TRBD1 matching 7 bases. The trim removed 5 bases at V and 4 bases at J, leaving 8 bases unmatched. Looked up from germline, CDR1 is KGHSH and CDR2 is LQKENI. The CDR3 extends over 15 amino acids. CDR3 sequence reads: CASSLTGTENQPQHF. DNA of the CDR3: TGTGCCAGCTCATTAACCGGGACAGAGAATCAGCCCCAGCATTTT.

In this sample, this clonotype turned up a few times. V usage is TRBV7-9 and J usage is TRBJ2-1; possibly TRBD2 for D (7 bases). Germline-derived CDR1 and CDR2 are SEHNR and FQNEAQ (reference sequence). With 4 bases removed from V and 10 bases from J, the gap between germline ends came to 26 bases. This CDR3 contains 17 residues. DNA for the CDR3: TGTGCCAGCAGCTCCTCAGGGGTATTTTGGGCTAGCGGCGAGCAGTTCTTC. It translates to CASSSSGVFWASGEQFF.

At least ten counts were recorded for this clonotype. This rearrangement joins TRBV12-3 or TRBV12-4 to TRBJ1-3, with 7 positions matching TRBD1. This CDR3 contains 14 residues. J was trimmed by 4 bases and V by 5 bases; bases with no gene match: 5. CDR3 in DNA: TGTGCCAGCAGTAACAGGGGCAAAGGAAACACCATATATTTT. It encodes CASSNRGKGNTIYF.

V usage is TRBV20-1 and J usage is TRBJ1-2, with 9 bases lining up with TRBD1. Unmatched junction bases numbered 8, after V lost 2 bases and J lost 4 bases. CDR3 size: 15 residues. The V gene's germline CDR1 is DFQATT and CDR2 SNEGSKA (reference sequence). Written as DNA, the CDR3 is TGCAGTGCTAGAAACCCGGGACAGGGACCCTATGGCTACACCTTC. Its protein is CSARNPGQGPYGYTF.

About this clonotype: One end of the junction does not line up with germline, which may come from a read error. The CDR3 sequence is CTSKILAGAGAGNTIYF. The DNA for the CDR3 is TGTACCAGCAAAATCCTCGCGGGGGCAGGTGCTGGAAACACCATATATTTT. The chain combines TRBV2 with TRBJ1-3; maybe TRBD1 (6 bases). The germline V gene has CDR1 SNHLY and CDR2 FYNNEI. CDR3 size: 17 residues. Variable domain in full (rest from reference TRBV2 and TRBJ1-3): EPEVTQTPSHQVTQMGQEVILRCVPISNHLYFYWYRQILGQKVEFLVSFYNNEISEKSEIFDDQFSVERPDGSNFTLKIRSTKLEDSAMYFCTSKILAGAGAGNTIYFGEGSWLTVV.

This clonotype was recorded at least ten times. This rearrangement joins TRBV29-1 to TRBJ2-2, with unresolved D. Trimming pared 7 bases from V and 0 bases from J, leaving 9 bases between. This CDR3 spans 13 amino acids. From germline, CDR1 is SQVTM and CDR2 ANQGSEA. The CDR3 loop reads CSAGRPNTGELFF. In nucleotides, the CDR3 is TGCAGCGCTGGACGTCCGAACACCGGGGAGCTGTTTTTT.

The rearrangement uses TRBV2 and TRBJ1-4; 8 nucleotides line up with TRBD1. The germline V gene encodes CDR1 SNHLY and CDR2 FYNNEI. There are 14 residues in the CDR3. V lost 1 base, J lost 6 bases, and 1 base stayed unmatched. The CDR3 coding sequence is TGTGCCAGCAGTGAAGGGACAGGGTATGAAAAACTGTTTTTT. It yields the protein CASSEGTGYEKLFF.

This clonotype was seen only a few times. One junction end does not reproduce the germline sequence, and a read error may be involved. This rearrangement joins TRBV7-8 to TRBJ2-2, with D maybe TRBD2 (6 bases). The germline CDR1 and CDR2 sequences are SGHVS and FQNEAQ. The CDR3 extends over 16 amino acids. The CDR3 sequence is CASSLGAAGNAGELFF. The CDR3, as DNA: TGTGCCAGCAGCTTAGGCGCGGCGGGGAACGCCGGGGAGCTGTTTTTT.

In DNA form, the CDR3 reads TGTGCCAGCAGTTCACCGGGACTAGCGGGAGTGAGGACCGGGGAGCTGTTTTTT. Residues: CASSSPGLAGVRTGELFF. The chain joins TRBV27 to TRBJ2-2, with 14 bases matching TRBD2. V shed 4 bases, J shed 5 bases, and the junction held 9 bases outside the gene matches. The CDR3 length is 18 residues. Per germline, CDR1 MNHEY and CDR2 SMNVEV (reference sequence).

This rearrangement joins TRBV5-1 to TRBJ2-5; D may be TRBD2 (6 bases). The CDR3 length is 15 residues. Trimming took off 2 bases at V and 4 bases at J, with 15 bases between the two ends. Per the germline V gene, CDR1 is SGHRS and CDR2 is YFSETQ. The CDR3: CASSFPGGGVETQYF. As DNA, the CDR3 is TGCGCCAGCAGCTTTCCGGGCGGAGGGGTAGAGACCCAGTACTTC.

The chain employs TRBV18 and TRBJ2-1; TRBD1 is a possible D gene (5 bases). The CDR3 has 15 amino acids. Between the trimmed V and J ends, which lost 0 bases and 6 bases, there was a span of 12 bases. The germline CDR1 and CDR2 sequences are KGHSH and LQKENI. The CDR3 sequence is CASSPPVQVGNEQFF. Written as DNA, the CDR3 is TGTGCCAGCTCACCACCGGTACAGGTGGGCAATGAGCAGTTCTTC.

This clonotype was counted only a few times. This chain uses TRBV5-8 with TRBJ2-1, with 7 bases fitting TRBD1. The V gene end was trimmed by 3 bases and the J gene end by 9 bases; junction bases not matched to a gene: 3. The CDR3 is 12 amino acids. From germline, CDR1 is SGHTS and CDR2 YDEGEE. Written as DNA, the CDR3 is TGTGCCAGCAGCTCGACAGGGCCTGAGCAGTTCTTC. It translates to CASSSTGPEQFF.

J is TRBJ2-7 and V is TRBV28; 7 bases are shared with TRBD1. V lost 6 bases to trimming and J lost 5 bases; unmatched junction nucleotides: 10. The germline gives CDR1 MDHEN, CDR2 SYDVKM. The CDR3 contains 14 residues. The CDR3 sequence: CASSITGVGDEQYF. The CDR3 coding sequence is TGTGCCAGCAGCATCACAGGGGTCGGGGACGAGCAGTACTTC. The whole variable domain, remainder taken from reference TRBV28 and TRBJ2-7, is DVKVTQSSRYLVKRTGEKVFLECVQDMDHENMFWYRQDPGLGLRLIYFSYDVKMKEKGDIPEGYSVSREKKERFSLILESASTNQTSMYLCASSITGVGDEQYFGPGTRLTVT.

This clonotype has just a few counts. The chain couples TRBV5-1 to TRBJ2-1, with 8 bases fitting TRBD1. Germline V gene data show CDR1 as SGHRS and CDR2 as YFSETQ. The CDR3 consists of 15 residues. The trim removed 7 bases at V and 4 bases at J, leaving 10 bases unmatched. The chain's CDR3 is CASHPGTGRYNEQFF. Written as DNA, the CDR3 is TGCGCCAGCCACCCCGGGACAGGACGATACAATGAGCAGTTCTTC.

This clonotype has a count of ten or more. CDR3 DNA sequence: TGCAGCGTCCAGATCATTTGGGAGACCCAGTACTTC. This gives the protein CSVQIIWETQYF. This rearrangement joins TRBV29-1 to TRBJ2-5; D is unclear. Germline assignment: CDR1 SQVTM and CDR2 ANQGSEA. This CDR3 region has 12 residues. V lost 6 bases and J 5 bases, leaving 13 bases between the germline ends.

This chain connects TRBV5-1 to TRBJ2-2, with 13 bases aligning to TRBD2. The J segment lost 1 base and the V segment lost 3 bases, leaving 9 bases of the junction unmatched. Germline CDR1 and CDR2: SGHRS and YFSETQ. CDR3 length: 19 amino acids. The CDR3 DNA reads TGCGCCAGCAGCTATGTCGTCGGGACTAGCGGGGTGAACACCGGGGAGCTGTTTTTT. Translating it yields CASSYVVGTSGVNTGELFF.